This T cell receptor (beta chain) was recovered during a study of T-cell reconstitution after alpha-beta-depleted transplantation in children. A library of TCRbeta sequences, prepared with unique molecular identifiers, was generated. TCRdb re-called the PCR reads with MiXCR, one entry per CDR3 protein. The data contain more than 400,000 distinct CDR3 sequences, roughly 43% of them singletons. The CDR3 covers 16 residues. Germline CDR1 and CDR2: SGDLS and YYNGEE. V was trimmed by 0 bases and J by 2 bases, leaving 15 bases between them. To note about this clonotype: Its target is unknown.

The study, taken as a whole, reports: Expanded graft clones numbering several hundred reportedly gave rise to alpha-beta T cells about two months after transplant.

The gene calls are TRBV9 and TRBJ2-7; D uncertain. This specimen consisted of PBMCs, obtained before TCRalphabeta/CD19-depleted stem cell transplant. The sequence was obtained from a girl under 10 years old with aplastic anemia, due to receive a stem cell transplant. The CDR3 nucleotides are TGTGCCAGCAGCGTAGGTATCGGCACTTCCCCCTACGAGCAGTACTTC. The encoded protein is CASSVGIGTSPYEQYF.